The subject of this entry is one TCR beta chain. Trimming removed 2 bases from V and 0 bases from J, with 13 bases in between. The CDR3 covers 16 residues. Germline V CDR1 and CDR2: SEHNR, FQNEAQ (reference sequence). The data belong to a study of blood T cell repertoires in COVID-19. Study background: Samples taken during acute and convalescent COVID-19 were collected in the United States, Italy and Spain. T cells, B-cell-depleted T cells, or PBMCs supplied cDNA or gDNA.

Authors' analysis steps: From reference gene primer amplification, estimates of nucleated cell counts were derived. Method: immunoSEQ multiplex PCR; TCRdb's copy keeps in-frame clones and lacks some. V and J calls and clone size follow that table, whereas D and trimming were derived from the DNA. The sample records around 190,000 clones, about four fifths being singletons. The source of this sequence is a man between 65 and 79 years old with active or convalescent COVID-19. The V and J genes are TRBV7-9 and TRBJ1-2; no definite D call. Sequencing was carried out using peripheral blood. The CDR3 DNA follows: TGTGCCAGCAGCTTAACGGCGAGCGTGACTAACTATGGCTACACCTTC. Its translation is CASSLTASVTNYGYTF.